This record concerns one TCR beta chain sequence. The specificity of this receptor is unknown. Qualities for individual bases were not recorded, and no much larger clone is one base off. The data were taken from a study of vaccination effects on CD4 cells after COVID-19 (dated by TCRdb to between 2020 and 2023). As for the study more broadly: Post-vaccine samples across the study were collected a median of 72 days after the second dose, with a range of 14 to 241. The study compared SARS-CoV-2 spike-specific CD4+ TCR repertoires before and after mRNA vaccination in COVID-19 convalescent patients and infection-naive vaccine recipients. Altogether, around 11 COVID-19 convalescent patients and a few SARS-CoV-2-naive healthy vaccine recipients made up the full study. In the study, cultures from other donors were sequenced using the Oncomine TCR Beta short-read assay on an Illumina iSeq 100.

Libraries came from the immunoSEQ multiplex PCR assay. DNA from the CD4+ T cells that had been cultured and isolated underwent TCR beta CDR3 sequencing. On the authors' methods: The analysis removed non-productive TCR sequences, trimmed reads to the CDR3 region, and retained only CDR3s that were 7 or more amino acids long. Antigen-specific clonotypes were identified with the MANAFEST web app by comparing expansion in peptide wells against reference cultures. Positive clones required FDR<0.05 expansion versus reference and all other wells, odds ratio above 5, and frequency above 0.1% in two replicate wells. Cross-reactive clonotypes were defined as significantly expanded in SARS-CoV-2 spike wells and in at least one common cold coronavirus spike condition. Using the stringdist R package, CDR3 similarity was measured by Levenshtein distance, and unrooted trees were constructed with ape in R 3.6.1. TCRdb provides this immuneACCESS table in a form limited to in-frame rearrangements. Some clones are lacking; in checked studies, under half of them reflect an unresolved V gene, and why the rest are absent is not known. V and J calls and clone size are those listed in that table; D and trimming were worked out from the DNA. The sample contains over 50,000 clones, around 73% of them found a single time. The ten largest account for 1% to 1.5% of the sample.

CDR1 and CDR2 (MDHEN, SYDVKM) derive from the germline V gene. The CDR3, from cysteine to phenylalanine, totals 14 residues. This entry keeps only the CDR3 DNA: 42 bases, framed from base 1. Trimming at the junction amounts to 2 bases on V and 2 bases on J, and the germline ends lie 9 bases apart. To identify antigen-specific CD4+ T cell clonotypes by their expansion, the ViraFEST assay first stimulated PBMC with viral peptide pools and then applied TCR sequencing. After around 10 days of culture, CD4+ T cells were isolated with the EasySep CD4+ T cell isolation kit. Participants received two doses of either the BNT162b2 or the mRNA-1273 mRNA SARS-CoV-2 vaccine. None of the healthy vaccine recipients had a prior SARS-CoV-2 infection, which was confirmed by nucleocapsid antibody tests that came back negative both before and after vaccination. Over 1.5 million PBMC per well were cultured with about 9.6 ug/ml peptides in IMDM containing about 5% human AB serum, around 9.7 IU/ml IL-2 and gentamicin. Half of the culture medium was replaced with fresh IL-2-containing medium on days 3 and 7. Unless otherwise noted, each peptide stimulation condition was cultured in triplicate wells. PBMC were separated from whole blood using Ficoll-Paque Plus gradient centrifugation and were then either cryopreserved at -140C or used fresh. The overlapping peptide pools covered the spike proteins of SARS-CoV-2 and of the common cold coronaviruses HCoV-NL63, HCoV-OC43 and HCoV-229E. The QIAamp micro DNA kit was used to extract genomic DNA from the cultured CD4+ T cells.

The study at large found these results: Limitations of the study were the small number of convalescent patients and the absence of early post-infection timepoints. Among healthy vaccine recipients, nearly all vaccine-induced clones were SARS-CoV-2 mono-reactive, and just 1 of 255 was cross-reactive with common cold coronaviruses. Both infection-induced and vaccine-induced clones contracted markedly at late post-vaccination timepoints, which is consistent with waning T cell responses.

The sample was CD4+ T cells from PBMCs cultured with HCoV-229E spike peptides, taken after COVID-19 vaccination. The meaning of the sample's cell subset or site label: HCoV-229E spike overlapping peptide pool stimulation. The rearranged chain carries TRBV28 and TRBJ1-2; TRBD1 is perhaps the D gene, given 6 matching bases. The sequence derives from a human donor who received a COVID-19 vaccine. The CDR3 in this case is CASSLIGQNYGYTF. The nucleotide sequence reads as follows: TGTGCCAGCAGTTTAATTGGACAGAACTATGGCTACACCTTC.